The 23 T cell receptor beta chains in this list originate from one sample, sequenced in a study of T cell changes during pregnancy in multiple sclerosis. The method was immunoSEQ multiplex PCR; TCRdb's version includes in-frame clones alone and lacks a portion of them. The sample lists 40,000 or so clones; more than 85% were seen once. The input for sequencing was CD4+ T cells from peripheral blood mononuclear cells, taken in the third trimester of pregnancy. These receptors all stem from a female donor with multiple sclerosis, enrolled in a pregnancy study.

The chain links TRBV30 to TRBJ2-1; 12 bases line up with TRBD2. The V and J ends lost 0 bases and 10 bases, in that order; junction bases with no gene match: 4. The CDR3 extends over 14 amino acids. In germline, CDR1 is GTSNPN, CDR2 SVGIG (reference sequence). CDR3 bases: TGTGCCTGGAGTGTGACTAGCGGGAGTCGGGAGCAGTTCTTC. This sequence encodes CAWSVTSGSREQFF.

The chain links TRBV2 to TRBJ1-1; 7 bases agree with TRBD1. With 6 bases clipped from V and 1 base from J, the junction kept 8 bases outside the gene matches. The CDR3 runs to 15 residues. Germline values: CDR1 SNHLY, CDR2 FYNNEI. Here the CDR3 DNA reads TGTGCCAGCAGCTATCACAGGGGATCGAACACTGAAGCTTTCTTT. As protein: CASSYHRGSNTEAFF.

The CDR3 spells CASSPDSAELDYEQYF. CDR3 nucleotides: TGTGCCAGCTCACCAGACAGCGCGGAATTAGACTACGAGCAGTACTTC. The chain combines TRBV18 with TRBJ2-7; D is possibly TRBD1 (5 bases). The V end lost 2 bases, the J end lost 3 bases, and 17 bases lay between the germline ends. The CDR3 spans 16 residues. Germline loops: CDR1 KGHSH, CDR2 LQKENI.

V usage is TRBV5-1 and J usage is TRBJ2-3; tentative D call: TRBD1 (5 bases). Per germline, CDR1 SGHRS and CDR2 YFSETQ. CDR3 length: 13 amino acids. Trimming stripped 1 base from V and 5 bases from J, with 8 bases between. The CDR3 region is CASSLNQGDTQYF. Written as DNA, the CDR3 is TGCGCCAGCAGCTTGAATCAGGGAGATACGCAGTATTTT.

The chain uses TRBV11-2 and TRBJ2-3; TRBD1 aligns across 7 bases. Germline CDR1 and CDR2: SGHAT and FQNNGV. This CDR3 comprises 17 residues. With 1 base clipped from V and 1 base from J, the junction kept 8 bases outside the gene matches. CDR3 coding DNA: TGTGCCAGCAGCTTAGGGGGCGGACAGGCCCGCACAGATACGCAGTATTTT. Protein sequence: CASSLGGGQARTDTQYF.

This chain connects TRBV6-1 to TRBJ1-2; a possible D gene is TRBD1 (6 bases). In germline, CDR1 is MNHNS, CDR2 SASEGT. V gave up 7 bases and J gave up 4 bases, with 19 bases separating them. The CDR3 has 15 amino acids. DNA of the CDR3: TGTGCCAGCATCGGGCTCTGGACAGCTAGCTATGGCTACACCTTC. Translated, it gives CASIGLWTASYGYTF.

V usage is TRBV4-2 and J usage is TRBJ2-7; D is unresolved. Germline V gene data show CDR1 as LGHNA and CDR2 as YNFKEQ. Between the trimmed V and J ends, which lost 0 bases and 9 bases, there was a span of 9 bases. This CDR3 has 12 residues. The CDR3 sequence is CASSQETGTQYF. CDR3 sequence (DNA): TGTGCCAGCAGCCAAGAAACGGGTACGCAGTACTTC.

The gene calls are TRBV13 and TRBJ1-2; TRBD1 agrees at 8 bases. The length of the CDR3 is 15 residues. The germline V gene encodes CDR1 PRHDT and CDR2 FYEKMQ (reference sequence). V lost 5 bases to trimming and J lost 8 bases; unmatched junction nucleotides: 13. The CDR3 DNA sequence: TGTGCCAGCAGCACCCGACAGGGGATAACACTAGGCTACACCTTC. It is translated as CASSTRQGITLGYTF.

The chain joins TRBV5-1 to TRBJ1-4; 8 nucleotides match TRBD1. This CDR3 has 16 residues. Germline CDR1 SGHRS, CDR2 YFSETQ. J gave up 0 bases and V 4 bases, and 5 bases lay outside the gene matches. CDR3 residues: CASSLGQGATNEKLFF. DNA of the CDR3: TGCGCCAGCAGCCTCGGACAGGGAGCAACTAATGAAAAACTGTTTTTT.

CDR3 protein: CAISEFEGKLFF. CDR3 bases: TGTGCCATCAGTGAGTTCGAGGGTAAACTGTTTTTT. The chain combines TRBV10-3 with TRBJ1-4; D remains ambiguous. In germline, CDR1 is ENHRY, CDR2 SYGVKD. Trimming cost V 1 base and J 11 bases, with 8 bases left between them. The CDR3 sequence is 12 residues long.

The chain recombines TRBV7-2 with TRBJ2-1; weak D call: TRBD2 (5 bases). This CDR3 region has 13 residues. V shed 5 bases and J shed 10 bases, with 15 bases lying between them. The germline V gene has CDR1 SGHTA and CDR2 FQGNSA. CDR3 region: CASSPDAGLEQFF. DNA for the CDR3: TGTGCCAGCAGCCCAGATGCGGGTTTGGAGCAGTTCTTC.

The chain employs TRBV28 and TRBJ1-2, with no clear D. This CDR3 comprises 15 residues. The V end lost 2 bases, the J end lost 4 bases, and 14 bases lay between the germline ends. Looked up from germline, CDR1 is MDHEN and CDR2 is SYDVKM. The chain's CDR3 is CASSLGRESAYGYTF. As DNA, the CDR3 is TGTGCCAGCAGTTTAGGGAGGGAAAGCGCCTATGGCTACACCTTC.

The CDR3 region has the DNA TGTGCCAGCAGTCCTCAGGGGCGACCAGGCAATGAGCAGTTCTTC. Protein sequence: CASSPQGRPGNEQFF. The rearrangement joins TRBV27 to TRBJ2-1; possibly TRBD1 for D (6 bases). The CDR3 covers 15 residues. V was trimmed by 5 bases and J by 6 bases, leaving 17 bases between them. CDR1 and CDR2 from the germline V gene are MNHEY and SMNVEV (reference sequence).

The rearrangement joins TRBV6-6 to TRBJ1-6, with D tentatively TRBD1 (5 bases). From germline, CDR1 is MNHNY and CDR2 SVGAGI (reference sequence). The CDR3 sequence is 15 residues long. V dropped 6 bases and J dropped 10 bases, with 19 bases sitting between them. CDR3: CASRPRDSDRSPLHF. In DNA form, the CDR3 reads TGTGCCAGCAGGCCACGGGACTCCGATCGATCACCCCTCCACTTT.

This clone was picked up a small number of times. The chain is built from TRBV28 and TRBJ1-5, with 8 bases fitting TRBD1. Losses at the gene ends were 5 bases for V and 6 bases for J; bases not matched to a gene: 12. Germline CDR1 reads MDHEN; CDR2 reads SYDVKM. The CDR3 length is 16 residues. As DNA, the CDR3 is TGTGCCAGCAGTCCCTGGGAAGGACAGGGCGGTCAGCCCCAGCATTTT. Its protein product is CASSPWEGQGGQPQHF.

The chain has TRBV7-9 and TRBJ2-2; tentatively, D is TRBD2 (7 bases). V was cut by 0 bases and J by 4 bases, with 15 bases left in between. CDR3 length: 17 amino acids. From germline, CDR1 is SEHNR and CDR2 FQNEAQ (reference sequence). Here the CDR3 reads CASSLAQAGASTGELFF. The CDR3 bases are TGTGCCAGCAGCTTAGCGCAGGCGGGGGCCAGCACCGGGGAGCTGTTTTTT.

The gene calls are TRBV9 and TRBJ2-1; 12 bases match TRBD2. Germline lookup yields CDR1 SGDLS and CDR2 YYNGEE. The V and J ends lost 2 bases and 3 bases, in that order; junction bases with no gene match: 9. The CDR3 runs 18 residues. CDR3 coding DNA: TGTGCCAGCAGCGTGAGGGCTAGCGGGGGGGCCCACTACAATGAGCAGTTCTTC. Amino acids: CASSVRASGGAHYNEQFF. Complete variable domain (other parts from reference TRBV9 and TRBJ2-1): DSGVTQTPKHLITATGQRVTLRCSPRSGDLSVYWYQQSLDQGLQFLIQYYNGEERAKGNILERFSAQQFPDLHSELNLSSLELGDSALYFCASSVRASGGAHYNEQFFGPGTRLTVL.

As to this clone: The same CDR3 can be traced to other DNA sequences in this sample. The V call is TRBV6-5, the J call TRBJ1-1; a weak D match, TRBD1 (5 bases). The CDR3 length is 15 residues. CDR1 and CDR2 (germline): MNHEY, SVGAGI. The V end lost 7 bases, the J end lost 2 bases, and 17 bases lay between the germline ends. As DNA, the CDR3 is TGTGCCAGCACTCAAAGGAGGGGACGTAACACTGAAGCTTTCTTT. Translation gives CASTQRRGRNTEAFF.

This clone showed up just once. The chain joins TRBV19 to TRBJ2-3; D gene ambiguous. V was shortened by 4 bases and J by 4 bases, with 9 bases between the two germline ends. This CDR3 has 13 amino acids. CDR1 LNHDA and CDR2 SQIVND come from the germline V gene (reference sequence). The CDR3 DNA reads TGTGCCAGTAGTAGGGCTTTCGCAGATACGCAGTATTTT. Protein sequence: CASSRAFADTQYF. Full variable domain (rest looked up from reference TRBV19 and TRBJ2-3): DGGITQSPKYLFRKEGQNVTLSCEQNLNHDAMYWYRQDPGQGLRLIYYSQIVNDFQKGDIAEGYSVSREKKESFPLTVTSAQKNPTAFYLCASSRAFADTQYFGPGTRLTVL.

This sequence joins TRBV18 and TRBJ1-1; a possible D gene is TRBD1 (6 bases). V lost 1 base to trimming and J lost 1 base, with 7 bases between them. Germline V lookup: CDR1 KGHSH, CDR2 LQKENI. This CDR3 region has 14 residues. The CDR3 here is CASSPQQGNTEAFF. The CDR3 bases are TGTGCCAGCTCACCACAACAGGGGAACACTGAAGCTTTCTTT. The entire variable domain, with the rest obtained from reference TRBV18 and TRBJ1-1, is as follows: NAGVMQNPRHLVRRRGQEARLRCSPMKGHSHVYWYRQLPEEGLKFMVYLQKENIIDESGMPKERFSAEFPKEGPSILRIQQVVRGDSAAYFCASSPQQGNTEAFFGQGTRLTVV.

This clone was seen only once. The chain combines TRBV5-1 with TRBJ2-3; 7 nucleotides agree with TRBD1. The V gene's germline CDR1 is SGHRS and CDR2 YFSETQ. J gave up 2 bases and V 0 bases, and 9 bases lay outside the gene matches. This CDR3 comprises 17 residues. CDR3 region: CASSLGGTDFYTDTQYF. The CDR3, as DNA: TGCGCCAGCAGCTTGGGAGGGACAGACTTCTACACAGATACGCAGTATTTT.

The gene calls are TRBV4-1 and TRBJ2-7; TRBD2 agrees at 10 bases. Germline-derived CDR1 and CDR2 are MGHRA and YSYEKL. V gave up 1 base and J gave up 2 bases; unmatched junction bases: 2. CDR3 length: 15 residues. CDR3 nucleotides: TGCGCCAGCAGCCAAGGACTAGCGGGTCCCTACGAGCAGTACTTC. Its translation: CASSQGLAGPYEQYF.

Remarks on this clone: One end of the junction varies from germline; a read error may be responsible. This chain joins TRBV19 and TRBJ2-6; 7 nucleotides align to TRBD2. The CDR3 is 16 amino acids. The V gene's germline CDR1 is LNHDA and CDR2 SQIVND (reference sequence). The CDR3 coding sequence is TGTGCCAGTAGTTTAGAAGGGAGGGCTGGGGCCAACGTCCTGACTTTC. Protein: CASSLEGRAGANVLTF.